The 20 T cell receptor beta chains presented below share a single source sample, sequenced in a study of cytomegalovirus exposure and HLA in healthy donors. The PCR had 60 Vbeta and 13 Jbeta primers. TCRdb's table, derived via immunoSEQ multiplex PCR, lists solely in-frame clones and lacks some. In total, the table holds about 41,000 clones. The sample taken for sequencing was PBMCs. All receptors derive from a man aged 25-45 years in good health and CMV-seronegative.

The rearrangement uses TRBV5-1 and TRBJ2-1, with 8 bases aligning to TRBD1. The CDR3 extends over 15 amino acids. The trim removed 5 bases at V and 5 bases at J, leaving 9 bases unmatched. Germline values: CDR1 SGHRS, CDR2 YFSETQ. This CDR3 is CASSPGGKGDNEQFF. In nucleotides, the CDR3 is TGCGCCAGCAGTCCAGGGGGCAAAGGGGACAATGAGCAGTTCTTC. Together with reference TRBV5-1 and TRBJ2-1, the CDR3 gives the full variable domain: KAGVTQTPRYLIKTRGQQVTLSCSPISGHRSVSWYQQTPGQGLQFLFEYFSETQRNKGNFPGRFSGRQFSNSRSEMNVSTLELGDSALYLCASSPGGKGDNEQFFGPGTRLTVL.

The V gene is TRBV5-1, the J gene TRBJ2-7; 9 bases are a match to TRBD1. V shed 6 bases and J 3 bases; nucleotides not matched to a gene: 7. This CDR3 region has 14 residues. Germline loops: CDR1 SGHRS, CDR2 YFSETQ. The CDR3, as DNA: TGCGCCAGCACCCGAGAGGGACAGGGCTACGAGCAGTACTTC. Its protein product is CASTREGQGYEQYF.

V and J are TRBV29-1 and TRBJ1-2, with a weak D call TRBD1 (6 bases). Germline V gives CDR1 SQVTM, CDR2 ANQGSEA. The V end was cut by 3 bases, the J end by 8 bases, with 13 bases between. The CDR3 consists of 12 residues. The CDR3: CSVERGGGGYTF. The CDR3 bases are TGCAGCGTTGAGAGGGGGGGTGGAGGCTACACCTTC. Full variable domain (outside the CDR3, taken from reference TRBV29-1 and TRBJ1-2): SAVISQKPSRDICQRGTSLTIQCQVDSQVTMMFWYRQQPGQSLTLIATANQGSEATYESGFVIDKFPISRPNLTFSTLTVSNMSPEDSSIYLCSVERGGGGYTFGSGTRLTVV.

The gene calls are TRBV4-1 and TRBJ1-2; 11 bases align to TRBD1. The trim removed 4 bases at V and 2 bases at J, leaving 9 bases unmatched. This CDR3 spans 17 amino acids. Germline loops: CDR1 MGHRA, CDR2 YSYEKL. CDR3 DNA sequence: TGCGCCAGCAGCCGGCATGACGGACAGGGGGCGAACTATGGCTACACCTTC. It specifies CASSRHDGQGANYGYTF.

V gene TRBV6-1 combines with J gene TRBJ1-5; no clear D. V dropped 7 bases and J dropped 4 bases, with 5 bases sitting between them. The CDR3 runs 11 residues. Germline V lookup: CDR1 MNHNS, CDR2 SASEGT. CDR3 nucleotide sequence: TGTGCCAGCAAGGAGAATCAGCCCCAGCATTTT. Amino acids: CASKENQPQHF.

Comment on this clone: Germline is not matched at one junction end, which may reflect a read error. J is TRBJ2-2 and V is TRBV7-7, with TRBD2 matching over 7 bases. This CDR3 is built from 17 residues. Germline V gene sequence: CDR1 SSHAT, CDR2 FNYEAQ (reference sequence). The CDR3 sequence is CASSHGGGAGNTGELFF. As DNA, the CDR3 is TGTGCTAGCAGCCACGGGGGAGGGGCTGGAAACACCGGGGAGCTGTTTTTT.

The chain carries TRBV18 and TRBJ1-5, with D unclear. Germline CDR1 reads KGHSH; CDR2 reads LQKENI. The CDR3 has 13 residues. V shed 3 bases and J shed 4 bases, with 7 bases lying between them. In DNA form, the CDR3 reads TGTGCCAGCTCACCGTCGGGAAATCAGCCCCAGCATTTT. Amino acid sequence: CASSPSGNQPQHF.

Regarding this clone: The sample carries other DNA sequences with the same CDR3. The CDR3 here is CASSLWTGGEETQYF. The CDR3, as DNA: TGTGCCAGCAGCTTATGGACAGGGGGTGAAGAGACCCAGTACTTC. V and J are TRBV7-9 and TRBJ2-5, with 10 bases that match TRBD1. The CDR3 spans 15 residues. J was trimmed by 3 bases and V by 2 bases; bases with no gene match: 3. CDR1 and CDR2 (germline): SEHNR, FQNEAQ (reference sequence).

This rearrangement joins TRBV11-2 to TRBJ2-1; the D gene is possibly TRBD2 (6 bases). Germline CDR1 reads SGHAT; CDR2 reads FQNNGV. This CDR3 is built from 15 residues. The V and J ends lost 4 bases and 10 bases respectively, with 20 bases between them. The CDR3 region is CASSSTRGITMEQFF. The DNA of the CDR3 is TGTGCCAGCAGCTCCACTCGGGGGATTACAATGGAGCAGTTCTTC.

This chain joins TRBV19 and TRBJ1-1; 9 bases align to TRBD1. Per germline, CDR1 LNHDA and CDR2 SQIVND (reference sequence). J gave up 0 bases and V 2 bases, and 16 bases lay outside the gene matches. The CDR3 spans 20 residues. This CDR3 reads CASSIHTGTGWSKVNTEAFF. The DNA for the CDR3 is TGTGCCAGTAGTATACATACCGGGACAGGGTGGAGCAAGGTGAACACTGAAGCTTTCTTT.

The chain uses TRBV7-8 and TRBJ1-1; D is undetermined. The CDR3 consists of 14 residues. Germline-derived CDR1 and CDR2 are SGHVS and FQNEAQ. V lost 8 bases and J 5 bases, leaving 18 bases between the germline ends. The CDR3 DNA is TGTGCCAGCTCTCCCCGGGTCACGGGTACTGAAGCTTTCTTT. This encodes CASSPRVTGTEAFF.

This chain links TRBV5-1 with TRBJ2-1, with D perhaps TRBD2 (5 bases). This CDR3 region has 14 residues. V lost 0 bases to trimming and J lost 9 bases, with 13 bases between them. The V gene's germline CDR1 is SGHRS and CDR2 YFSETQ. This CDR3 is CASSLGGDTPEQFF. In DNA, the CDR3 is TGCGCCAGCAGCTTGGGGGGAGATACCCCTGAGCAGTTCTTC. Variable domain in full (rest from reference TRBV5-1 and TRBJ2-1): KAGVTQTPRYLIKTRGQQVTLSCSPISGHRSVSWYQQTPGQGLQFLFEYFSETQRNKGNFPGRFSGRQFSNSRSEMNVSTLELGDSALYLCASSLGGDTPEQFFGPGTRLTVL.

The chain has TRBV25-1 and TRBJ1-5; 12 nucleotides agree with TRBD1. Trimming cost V 4 bases and J 4 bases; bases outside gene matches: 8. The CDR3 spans 17 residues. CDR1 MGHDK and CDR2 SYGVNS come from the germline V gene. The CDR3 region is CASSARGGQGANQPQHF. DNA of the CDR3: TGTGCCAGCAGTGCTAGGGGGGGACAGGGGGCTAATCAGCCCCAGCATTTT. Based on the CDR3 plus reference TRBV25-1 and TRBJ1-5, the full variable domain is EADIYQTPRYLVIGTGKKITLECSQTMGHDKMYWYQQDPGMELHLIHYSYGVNSTEKGDLSSESTVSRIRTEHFPLTLESARPSHTSQYLCASSARGGQGANQPQHFGDGTRLSIL.

This chain uses TRBV7-2 with TRBJ2-3, with D perhaps TRBD2 (6 bases). The CDR3 is made up of 14 amino acids. The V end lost 5 bases, the J end lost 6 bases, and 15 bases lay between the germline ends. CDR1 and CDR2 from the germline V gene are SGHTA and FQGNSA. The CDR3 nucleotides are TGTGCCAGCAGCCTAGGACTACAAAGCGATACGCAGTATTTT. Protein: CASSLGLQSDTQYF.

The V and J genes are TRBV7-9 and TRBJ2-7, with D perhaps TRBD2 (5 bases). V was trimmed by 1 base and J by 3 bases, leaving 16 bases between them. Germline V gene sequence: CDR1 SEHNR, CDR2 FQNEAQ (reference sequence). The CDR3 extends over 16 amino acids. CDR3 DNA sequence: TGTGCCAGCAGCTTAGGTCGGGGTCCATCCTTCTACGAGCAGTACTTC. This translates into CASSLGRGPSFYEQYF.

The chain joins TRBV30 to TRBJ1-4; D possibly corresponds to TRBD1 (5 bases). The V and J ends lost 1 base and 6 bases respectively, with 12 bases between them. The CDR3 has 14 residues. Germline CDR1 and CDR2: GTSNPN and SVGIG (reference sequence). DNA for the CDR3: TGTGCCTGGAGTGGCGGGGGGATGGATGAAAAACTGTTTTTT. It encodes CAWSGGGMDEKLFF.

The gene calls are TRBV7-3 and TRBJ2-3, with TRBD2 matching 8 bases. The ends lost 6 bases at V and 6 bases at J; junction bases unmatched: 5. Germline loops: CDR1 SGHTA, CDR2 FQGTGA. The CDR3 runs to 13 residues. CDR3: CASRPGGEDTQYF. The CDR3 nucleotides read TGTGCCAGCAGACCCGGGGGGGAGGATACGCAGTATTTT.

The chain has TRBV4-1 and TRBJ2-1, with unresolved D. The CDR3 has 12 residues. Trimming stripped 0 bases from V and 13 bases from J, with 10 bases between. Per the germline V gene, CDR1 is MGHRA and CDR2 is YSYEKL. CDR3 in DNA: TGCGCCAGCAGCCAAGAAGGAGAAGTCCAGTTCTTC. Protein product: CASSQEGEVQFF.

The chain links TRBV27 to TRBJ2-7, with TRBD2 matching over 7 bases. This CDR3 spans 15 amino acids. CDR1 and CDR2 (germline): MNHEY, SMNVEV (reference sequence). Trimming at V came to 0 bases and at J to 6 bases, leaving 8 bases not matched to a gene. This CDR3 reads CASSLSGGSYREQYF. CDR3 nucleotide sequence: TGTGCCAGCAGTTTATCGGGGGGGTCGTATCGCGAGCAGTACTTC.

The gene calls are TRBV11-2 and TRBJ2-7; tentatively, D is TRBD1 (5 bases). The V and J ends lost 1 base and 9 bases respectively, with 7 bases between them. CDR1 is SGHAT, CDR2 FQNNGV, per germline. This CDR3 comprises 11 residues. The CDR3: CASSLGGWQYF. CDR3 in DNA: TGTGCCAGCAGCTTAGGGGGCTGGCAGTACTTC.